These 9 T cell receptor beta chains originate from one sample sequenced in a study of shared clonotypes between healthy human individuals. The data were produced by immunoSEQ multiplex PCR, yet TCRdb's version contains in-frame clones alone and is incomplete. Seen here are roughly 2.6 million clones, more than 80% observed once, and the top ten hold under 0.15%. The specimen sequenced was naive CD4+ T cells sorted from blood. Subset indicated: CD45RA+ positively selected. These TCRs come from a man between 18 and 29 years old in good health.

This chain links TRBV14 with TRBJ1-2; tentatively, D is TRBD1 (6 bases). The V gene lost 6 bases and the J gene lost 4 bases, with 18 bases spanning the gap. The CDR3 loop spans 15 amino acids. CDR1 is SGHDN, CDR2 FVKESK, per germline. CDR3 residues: CASRHEAGAAYGYTF. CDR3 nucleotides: TGTGCCAGCAGACACGAGGCGGGGGCCGCCTATGGCTACACCTTC.

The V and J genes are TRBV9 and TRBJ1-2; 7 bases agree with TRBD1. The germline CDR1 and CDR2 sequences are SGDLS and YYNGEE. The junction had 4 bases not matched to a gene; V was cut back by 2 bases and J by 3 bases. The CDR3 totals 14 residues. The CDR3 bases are TGTGCCAGCAGCGTGGGACAGTACGACTATGGCTACACCTTC. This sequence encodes CASSVGQYDYGYTF. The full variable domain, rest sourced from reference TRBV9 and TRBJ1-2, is DSGVTQTPKHLITATGQRVTLRCSPRSGDLSVYWYQQSLDQGLQFLIQYYNGEERAKGNILERFSAQQFPDLHSELNLSSLELGDSALYFCASSVGQYDYGYTFGSGTRLTVV.

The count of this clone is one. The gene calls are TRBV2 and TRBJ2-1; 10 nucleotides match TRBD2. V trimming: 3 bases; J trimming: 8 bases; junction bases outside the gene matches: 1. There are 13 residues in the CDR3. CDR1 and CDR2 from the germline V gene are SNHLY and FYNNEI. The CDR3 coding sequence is TGTGCCAGCAGTGATGGGACTAGCGATGAGCAGTTCTTC. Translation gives CASSDGTSDEQFF. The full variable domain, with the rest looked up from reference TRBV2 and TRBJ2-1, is EPEVTQTPSHQVTQMGQEVILRCVPISNHLYFYWYRQILGQKVEFLVSFYNNEISEKSEIFDDQFSVERPDGSNFTLKIRSTKLEDSAMYFCASSDGTSDEQFFGPGTRLTVL.

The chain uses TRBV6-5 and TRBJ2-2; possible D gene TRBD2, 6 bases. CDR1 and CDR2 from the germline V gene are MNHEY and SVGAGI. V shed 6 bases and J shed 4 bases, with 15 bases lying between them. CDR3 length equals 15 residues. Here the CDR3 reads CASSRRQGGTGELFF. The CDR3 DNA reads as TGTGCCAGCAGCCGCAGGCAGGGAGGCACCGGGGAGCTGTTTTTT.

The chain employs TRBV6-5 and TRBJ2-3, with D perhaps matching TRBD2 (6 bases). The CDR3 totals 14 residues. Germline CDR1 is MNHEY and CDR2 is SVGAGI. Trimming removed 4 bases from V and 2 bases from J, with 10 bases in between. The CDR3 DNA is TGTGCCAGCAGTTCGCGGGACGCCACAGATACGCAGTATTTT. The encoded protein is CASSSRDATDTQYF.

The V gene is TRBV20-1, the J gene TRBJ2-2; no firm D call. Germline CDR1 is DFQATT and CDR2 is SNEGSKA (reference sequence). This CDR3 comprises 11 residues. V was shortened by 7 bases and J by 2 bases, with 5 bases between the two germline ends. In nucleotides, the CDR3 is TGCAGTGTCTCAAACACCGGGGAGCTGTTTTTT. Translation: CSVSNTGELFF.

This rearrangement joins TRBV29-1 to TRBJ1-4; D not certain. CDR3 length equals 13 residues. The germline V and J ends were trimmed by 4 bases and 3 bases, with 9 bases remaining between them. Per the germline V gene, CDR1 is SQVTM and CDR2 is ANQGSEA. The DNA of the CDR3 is TGCAGCGTTGCGCGGGGTTCTAATGAAAAACTGTTTTTT. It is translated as CSVARGSNEKLFF.

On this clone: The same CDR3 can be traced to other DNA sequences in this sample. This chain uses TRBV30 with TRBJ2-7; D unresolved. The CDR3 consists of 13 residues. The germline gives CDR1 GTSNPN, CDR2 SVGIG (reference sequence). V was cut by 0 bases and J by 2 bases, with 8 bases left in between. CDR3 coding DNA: TGTGCCTGGAGTGTCGACGGGCCCTACGAGCAGTACTTC. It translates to CAWSVDGPYEQYF.

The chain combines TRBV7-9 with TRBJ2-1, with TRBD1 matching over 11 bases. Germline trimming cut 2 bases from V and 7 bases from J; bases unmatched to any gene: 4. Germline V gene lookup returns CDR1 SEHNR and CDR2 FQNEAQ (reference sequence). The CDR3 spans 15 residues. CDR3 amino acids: CASSLRDRGENEQFF. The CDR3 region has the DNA TGTGCCAGCAGCTTAAGGGACAGGGGGGAAAATGAGCAGTTCTTC.